This T cell receptor beta chain was found in a study of T cells in Graves' hyperthyroidism and ophthalmopathy. The CDR3 loop spans 15 amino acids. Germline lookup yields CDR1 MNHNY and CDR2 SVGAGI (reference sequence). Deletions cut 4 bases from V and 0 bases from J, with 12 bases between. This clonotype turned up a few times. It was RNA transcripts that yielded the amplified TCR beta CDR3 regions. A set of HTBI primers served as the primers for a first-round RT-PCR of the TCR CDR3. TCRdb ran MiXCR on the multiplex PCR reads and lists one entry per CDR3 protein. The sample records 700,000 to 850,000 distinct CDR3 sequences, under 45% being singletons.

The chain couples TRBV6-6 to TRBJ1-2, with D hard to call. The receptor was derived from a middle-aged woman with Graves' hyperthyroidism. What was sequenced was blood. The DNA of the CDR3 is TGTGCCAGCAGTTTAACCCCCCGCCCTAACTATGGCTACACCTTC. Translation gives CASSLTPRPNYGYTF.